Listed below are T cell receptor beta chains from one sample, sequenced in a study of T cell changes during pregnancy in multiple sclerosis. Sequenced by immunoSEQ multiplex PCR; TCRdb stores in-frame clones only, minus some. The sample lists under 80,000 clones, around 94% occurring once. Sequenced material: peripheral blood, taken before pregnancy. The receptors were sampled from a female donor with multiple sclerosis, enrolled in a pregnancy study. Both conserved end residues are part of each CDR3.

j_gene: TRBJ1-5
v_gene: TRBV7-9
CDR3aa: CASSLTGFGQPQHF

j_gene: TRBJ2-3
v_gene: TRBV28
CDR3aa: CASSLLTSGSTDTQYF

j_gene: TRBJ1-1
v_gene: TRBV18
CDR3aa: CASSSNPWQGMVNTEAFF

j_gene: TRBJ2-7
v_gene: TRBV25-1
CDR3aa: CASSEVLAGGERTYEQYF

j_gene: TRBJ1-1
v_gene: TRBV7-3
CDR3aa: CASSLASGTRNTEAFF

j_gene: TRBJ1-5
v_gene: TRBV5-1
CDR3aa: CASSLDGTGRGNQPQHF

j_gene: TRBJ1-4
v_gene: TRBV9
CDR3aa: CASSRGQFEKLFF

j_gene: TRBJ1-1
v_gene: TRBV28
CDR3aa: CASSLSAPQGGTSAEAFF

j_gene: TRBJ1-2
v_gene: TRBV19
CDR3aa: CASSISPGGYTF

j_gene: TRBJ2-7
v_gene: TRBV13
CDR3aa: CASREAGGIEQYF

j_gene: TRBJ2-5
v_gene: TRBV9
CDR3aa: CTSSSSPGRERETQYF

j_gene: TRBJ2-1
v_gene: TRBV18
CDR3aa: CASSPPGIPAGGLYNEQFF

j_gene: TRBJ2-1
v_gene: TRBV18
CDR3aa: CASSPRQGLNEQFF

j_gene: TRBJ2-7
v_gene: TRBV6-1
CDR3aa: CASRHSYEQYF

j_gene: TRBJ2-7
v_gene: TRBV7-2
CDR3aa: CASSLPRQGRAYEQYF

j_gene: TRBJ1-3
v_gene: TRBV6-1
CDR3aa: CASRAQGTGNTIYF

j_gene: TRBJ2-7
v_gene: TRBV27
CDR3aa: CASSKAQGHYEQYF

j_gene: TRBJ1-5
v_gene: TRBV2
CDR3aa: CASSGGQALSPQHF

j_gene: TRBJ1-2
v_gene: TRBV29-1
CDR3aa: CSVDPTGSYGYTF

j_gene: TRBJ2-1
v_gene: TRBV6-5
CDR3aa: CASSYYGLAGYNEQFF

j_gene: TRBJ2-1
v_gene: TRBV20-1
CDR3aa: CSAILNEQFF

j_gene: TRBJ2-1
v_gene: TRBV5-1
CDR3aa: CASSIPDSFYNEQFF

j_gene: TRBJ2-1
v_gene: TRBV6-5
CDR3aa: CASSSTWTSGHNEQFF

j_gene: TRBJ2-7
v_gene: TRBV6-5
CDR3aa: CASSYGEQGYEQYF

j_gene: TRBJ2-7
v_gene: TRBV5-1
CDR3aa: CASSLATHSYEQYF

j_gene: TRBJ2-1
v_gene: TRBV5-5
CDR3aa: CASSALVPPGQFF

j_gene: TRBJ1-4
v_gene: TRBV25-1
CDR3aa: CASSERGRGRGEKLFF

j_gene: TRBJ2-1
v_gene: TRBV19
CDR3aa: CASSLNSGRASNEQFF

j_gene: TRBJ2-1
v_gene: TRBV5-6
CDR3aa: CASSGGSQEDNEQFF

j_gene: TRBJ2-1
v_gene: TRBV27
CDR3aa: CASSPTGVYNEQFF

j_gene: TRBJ2-7
v_gene: TRBV6-6
CDR3aa: CASSYFGQTGPEQYF

j_gene: TRBJ2-1
v_gene: TRBV28
CDR3aa: CASSLSRGRFF

j_gene: TRBJ1-3
v_gene: TRBV30
CDR3aa: CAWSSGFGGNTIYF

j_gene: TRBJ2-3
v_gene: TRBV5-1
CDR3aa: CASSPGGATDTQYF

j_gene: TRBJ1-4
v_gene: TRBV7-8
CDR3aa: CASSSPRLGNEKLFF

j_gene: TRBJ2-7
v_gene: TRBV21-1
CDR3aa: CASSGNRYKTYEQYF

j_gene: TRBJ2-5
v_gene: TRBV11-1
CDR3aa: CASSSKGGRAGETQYF

j_gene: TRBJ1-3
v_gene: TRBV4-1
CDR3aa: CASSGTGSGNTIYF

j_gene: TRBJ2-3
v_gene: TRBV4-3
CDR3aa: CASSPGAGGEGTDTQYF

j_gene: TRBJ2-7
v_gene: TRBV4-2
CDR3aa: CASSQDSGRQGKYEQYF

j_gene: TRBJ2-5
v_gene: TRBV5-1
CDR3aa: CASSLGAGTGLQETQYF

j_gene: TRBJ2-1
v_gene: TRBV16
CDR3aa: CASSHSLGADEQFF

j_gene: TRBJ2-7
v_gene: TRBV9
CDR3aa: CASSVEGAGEYEQYF

j_gene: TRBJ2-1
v_gene: TRBV7-9
CDR3aa: CASSPPGDNEQFF

j_gene: TRBJ2-3
v_gene: TRBV6-4
CDR3aa: CASSPLAGATDTQYF

j_gene: TRBJ1-2
v_gene: TRBV6-6
CDR3aa: CASDRDRGLGGYTF

j_gene: TRBJ2-7
v_gene: TRBV7-9
CDR3aa: CASSLASAGGRNEQYF

j_gene: TRBJ2-2
v_gene: TRBV14
CDR3aa: CATKRTHGSGELFF

j_gene: TRBJ1-4
v_gene: TRBV5-5
CDR3aa: CASSRDPNEKLFF

j_gene: TRBJ2-7
v_gene: TRBV5-6
CDR3aa: CASSGPGLVPHEQYF

j_gene: TRBJ2-7
v_gene: TRBV4-2
CDR3aa: CASSQEARGGRLYEQYF

j_gene: TRBJ2-1
v_gene: TRBV19
CDR3aa: CASSLPLLSYNEQFF

j_gene: TRBJ2-7
v_gene: TRBV28
CDR3aa: CASSPIRDSTYEQYF

j_gene: TRBJ2-1
v_gene: TRBV7-8
CDR3aa: CASSVQSLGGNEQFF